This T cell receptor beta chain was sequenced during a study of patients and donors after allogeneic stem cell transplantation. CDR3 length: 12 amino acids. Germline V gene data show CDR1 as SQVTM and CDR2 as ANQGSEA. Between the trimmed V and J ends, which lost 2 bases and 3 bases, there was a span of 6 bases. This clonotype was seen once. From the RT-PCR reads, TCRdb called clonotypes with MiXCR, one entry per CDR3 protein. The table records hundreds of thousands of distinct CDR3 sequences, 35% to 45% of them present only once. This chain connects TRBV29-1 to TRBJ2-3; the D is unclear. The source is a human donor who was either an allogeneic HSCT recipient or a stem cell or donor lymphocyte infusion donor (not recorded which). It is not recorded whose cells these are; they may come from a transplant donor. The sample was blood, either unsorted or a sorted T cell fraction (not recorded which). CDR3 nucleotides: TGCAGCGTTGAATTTGGGACAGATACGCAGTATTTT. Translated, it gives CSVEFGTDTQYF.